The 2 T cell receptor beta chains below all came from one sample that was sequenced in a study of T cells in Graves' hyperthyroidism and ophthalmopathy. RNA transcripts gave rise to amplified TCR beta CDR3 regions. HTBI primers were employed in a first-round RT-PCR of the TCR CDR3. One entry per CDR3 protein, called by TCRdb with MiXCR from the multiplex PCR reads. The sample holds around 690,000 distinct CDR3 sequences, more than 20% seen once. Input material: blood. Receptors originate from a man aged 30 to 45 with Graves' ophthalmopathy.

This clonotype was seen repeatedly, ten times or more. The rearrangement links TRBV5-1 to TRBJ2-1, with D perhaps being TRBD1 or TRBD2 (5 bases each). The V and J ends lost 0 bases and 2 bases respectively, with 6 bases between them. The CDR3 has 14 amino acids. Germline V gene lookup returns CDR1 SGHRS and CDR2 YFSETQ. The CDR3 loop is CASSLGGAYNEQFF. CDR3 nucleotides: TGCGCCAGCAGCTTGGGAGGGGCCTACAATGAGCAGTTCTTC.

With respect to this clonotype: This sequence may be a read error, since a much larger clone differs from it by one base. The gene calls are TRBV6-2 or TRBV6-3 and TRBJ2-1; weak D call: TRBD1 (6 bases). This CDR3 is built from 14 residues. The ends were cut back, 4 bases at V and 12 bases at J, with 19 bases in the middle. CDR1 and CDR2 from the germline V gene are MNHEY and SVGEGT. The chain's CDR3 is CASSSDSADMVQFF. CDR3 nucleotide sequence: TGTGCCAGCAGTTCGGACAGTGCGGACATGGTGCAGTTCTTC.